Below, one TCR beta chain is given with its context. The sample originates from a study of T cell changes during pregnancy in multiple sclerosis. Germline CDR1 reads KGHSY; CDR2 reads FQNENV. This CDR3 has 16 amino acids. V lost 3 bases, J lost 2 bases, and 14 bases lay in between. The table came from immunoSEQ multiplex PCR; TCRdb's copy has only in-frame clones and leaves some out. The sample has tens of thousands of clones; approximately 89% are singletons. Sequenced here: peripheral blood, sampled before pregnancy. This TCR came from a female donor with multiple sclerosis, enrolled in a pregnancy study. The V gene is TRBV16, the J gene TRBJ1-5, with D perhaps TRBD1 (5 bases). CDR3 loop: CASSHTTEPGNQPQHF. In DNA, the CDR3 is TGTGCCAGCAGCCACACGACAGAGCCTGGCAATCAGCCCCAGCATTTT.